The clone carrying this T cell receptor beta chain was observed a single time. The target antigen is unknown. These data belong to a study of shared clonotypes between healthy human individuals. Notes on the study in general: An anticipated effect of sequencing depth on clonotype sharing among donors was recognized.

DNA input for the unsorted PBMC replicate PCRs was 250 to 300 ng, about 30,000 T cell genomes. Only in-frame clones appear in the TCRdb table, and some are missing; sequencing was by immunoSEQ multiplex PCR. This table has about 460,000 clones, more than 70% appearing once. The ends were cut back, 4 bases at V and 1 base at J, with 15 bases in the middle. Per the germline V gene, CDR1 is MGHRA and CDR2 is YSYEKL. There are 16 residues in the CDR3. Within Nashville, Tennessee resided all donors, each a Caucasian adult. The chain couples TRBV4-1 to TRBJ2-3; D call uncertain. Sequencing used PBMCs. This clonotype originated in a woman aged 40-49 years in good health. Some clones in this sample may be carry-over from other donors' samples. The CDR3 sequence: CASSLHLVSGTDTQYF. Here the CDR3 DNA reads TGCGCCAGCAGCCTACATCTAGTTTCTGGCACAGATACGCAGTATTTT.